This T cell receptor beta chain was identified in a study of T cells in tuberculosis. Study background: T cells were selected with CD1B tetramers loaded with glucose monomycolate.

Trimming stripped 5 bases from V and 1 base from J, with 8 bases between. Germline V gene sequence: CDR1 MNHEY, CDR2 SMNVEV (reference sequence). The CDR3 has 13 amino acids. No alpha-beta pairing information exists for these sequences. Sequencing used immunoSEQ multiplex PCR; TCRdb keeps in-frame clones, though not all of them. This table has about 88,000 clones, roughly 91% appearing once. Sorting used thawed, overnight-rested PBMC stained with anti-CD3, a viability dye and GMM-loaded CD1B tetramer. The CD1B tetramers carried C32 glucose monomycolate purified from Rhodococcus equi. Tetramer-sorted PBMC had been CD14 monocyte-depleted before freezing. Findings and limits, study-wide: Some low-affinity tetramer-binding T cells may be absent from this sample.

The chain joins TRBV27 to TRBJ1-1; no firm D call. The receptor's source is an adult woman with latent tuberculosis. Sequenced sample: CD1b-GMM tetramer-negative cells sorted from PBMCs. CDR3 region: CASSPQENTEAFF. The CDR3 region has the DNA TGTGCCAGCAGTCCCCAGGAGAACACTGAAGCTTTCTTT.